These T cell receptor beta chains were read from a single sample in a study of blood T cell repertoires in COVID-19. Here immunoSEQ multiplex PCR was the method, and the copy in TCRdb shows in-frame clones only, minus some. The sample has approximately 180,000 clones, roughly 85% seen once. The material sequenced was PBMCs or T cells enriched from blood (not recorded which). The receptors here all came from a man in his forties or fifties who had recovered from COVID-19. Each CDR3 is given with its conserved first and last residue. The D gene is left open where the match is weak. Clone size, where shown, is once, few, many, or a class for clones that have expanded.

TRBJ2-7	TRBV29-1	.	.	CSVASGTHEQYF	TGCAGCGTTGCTAGTGGTACCCACGAGCAGTACTTC
TRBJ2-7	TRBV5-8	.	TRBD1	CASAGQVNEQYF	TGTGCCAGCGCGGGACAGGTGAACGAGCAGTACTTC
TRBJ2-6	TRBV29-1	.	TRBD1	CSVVDRVYSGANVLTF	TGCAGCGTCGTAGACAGGGTCTACTCTGGGGCCAACGTCCTGACTTTC
TRBJ2-1	TRBV3-1/TRBV3-2	once	.	CASSQARSLNEQFF	TGTGCCAGCAGCCAAGCCCGGAGTCTCAATGAGCAGTTCTTC
TRBJ2-2	TRBV28	.	.	CASSLTRGAGELFF	TGTGCCAGCAGTTTGACCCGCGGGGCCGGGGAGCTGTTTTTT
TRBJ2-2	TRBV5-4	.	TRBD1	CASSSGQGGTGELFF	TGTGCCAGCAGCTCGGGACAGGGAGGTACCGGGGAGCTGTTTTTT
TRBJ1-1	TRBV18	.	.	CASSSGEMNTEAFF	TGTGCCAGCTCGTCGGGAGAAATGAACACTGAAGCTTTCTTT
TRBJ1-5	TRBV29-1	many	TRBD1	CSVGGTDPNQPQHF	TGCAGCGTTGGTGGGACAGATCCTAATCAGCCCCAGCATTTT
TRBJ1-6	TRBV9	.	.	CASSEGNSPLHF	TGTGCCAGCAGTGAGGGAAATTCACCCCTCCACTTT
TRBJ2-7	TRBV24-1	.	TRBD2	CATSDSGLADEQYF	TGTGCCACCAGTGATTCTGGACTAGCTGACGAGCAGTACTTC
TRBJ1-2	TRBV5-5	.	TRBD1	CASSLVDRGYGYTF	TGTGCCAGCAGCTTGGTGGACAGGGGTTATGGCTACACCTTC
TRBJ1-2	TRBV14	.	TRBD1	CASSQRKGGGYGYTF	TGTGCCAGCAGCCAAAGAAAAGGGGGCGGCTATGGCTACACCTTC
TRBJ1-1	TRBV27	.	TRBD1	CASSKKPTGGTEAFF	TGTGCCAGCAGTAAAAAACCGACAGGGGGCACTGAAGCTTTCTTT
TRBJ1-6	TRBV7-9	few	.	CASSSTGTSPLHF	TGTGCCAGCAGTTCCACAGGGACTTCACCCCTCCACTTT
TRBJ2-7	TRBV6-1	.	.	CASSVSTSGTYEQYF	TGTGCCAGCAGTGTCAGCACGTCGGGGACCTACGAGCAGTACTTC
TRBJ2-4	TRBV5-1	.	TRBD1	CASSPGQGDINIQYF	TGCGCCAGCAGCCCCGGACAGGGAGATATCAACATTCAGTACTTC
TRBJ1-1	TRBV5-6	.	.	CASSFPQAPVEAFF	TGTGCCAGCAGCTTTCCACAGGCCCCCGTTGAAGCTTTCTTT
TRBJ2-7	TRBV14	.	.	CASSQPATFWRQYF	TGTGCCAGCAGCCAGCCCGCCACCTTCTGGAGGCAGTACTTC
TRBJ1-5	TRBV19	.	.	CASSNMGGAGQPQHF	TGTGCCAGTAGTAACATGGGCGGGGCGGGTCAGCCCCAGCATTTT
TRBJ2-2	TRBV10-2	.	TRBD2	CASRGGSGRENTGELFF	TGCGCCAGCAGGGGTGGTAGCGGGAGGGAGAACACCGGGGAGCTGTTTTTT
TRBJ2-7	TRBV6-5	many	TRBD2	CASSYFSSGTYEQYF	TGTGCCAGCAGTTACTTCTCTAGCGGCACCTACGAGCAGTACTTC
TRBJ2-1	TRBV9	.	TRBD1	CASSVPGQDEQFF	TGTGCCAGCAGCGTTCCGGGACAGGATGAGCAGTTCTTC
TRBJ1-2	TRBV29-1	few	.	CSVLGSNYGYTF	TGCAGCGTGCTGGGCAGTAACTATGGCTACACCTTC
TRBJ2-3	TRBV12-5	.	.	CASGLEFLHTQYF	TGTGCTAGTGGTTTGGAATTTCTTCATACGCAGTATTTT
TRBJ2-5	TRBV9	.	TRBD1	CASSLGTDQETQYF	TGTGCCAGCAGCCTGGGGACAGACCAAGAGACCCAGTACTTC
TRBJ2-1	TRBV24-1	.	TRBD1	CATSDRTGGNEQFF	TGTGCCACCAGTGACCGGACAGGGGGGAATGAGCAGTTCTTC
TRBJ2-2	TRBV6-5	.	TRBD1	CASNGQGIGELFF	TGTGCCAGCAATGGACAGGGAATCGGGGAGCTGTTTTTT
TRBJ1-2	TRBV28	.	.	CATGDSNYGYTF	TGTGCCACAGGGGATTCTAACTATGGCTACACCTTC
TRBJ1-1	TRBV11-2	.	TRBD1	CASTVTGAMNTEAFF	TGTGCCAGCACCGTGACAGGGGCGATGAACACTGAAGCTTTCTTT
TRBJ2-5	TRBV5-1	.	.	CASSLEQAETQYF	TGCGCCAGCAGCTTGGAACAAGCGGAGACCCAGTACTTC
TRBJ2-6	TRBV7-9	few	.	CASSLPGALFGANVLTF	TGTGCCAGCAGCCTCCCAGGGGCCCTCTTTGGGGCCAACGTCCTGACTTTC
TRBJ1-5	TRBV11-3	.	.	CASANGRGTYVENQPQHF	TGTGCCAGCGCTAACGGGAGGGGGACGTATGTGGAGAATCAGCCCCAGCATTTT
TRBJ2-1	TRBV5-5	.	.	CASSLGQLLNEQFF	TGTGCCAGCAGCTTGGGACAGTTATTAAATGAGCAGTTCTTC
TRBJ2-7	TRBV2	.	.	CASTVGQLGEQYF	TGTGCCAGCACTGTCGGACAGTTGGGCGAGCAGTACTTC
TRBJ2-4	TRBV28	.	TRBD1	CASSSQGTGKNIQYF	TGTGCCAGCAGTTCCCAAGGGACAGGGAAAAACATTCAGTACTTC
TRBJ2-7	TRBV6-5	.	.	CASSYRRGGRYEQYF	TGTGCCAGCAGTTACCGCCGTGGGGGGAGGTACGAGCAGTACTTC
TRBJ2-2	TRBV7-6	few	.	CASSLARRAPGELFF	TGTGCCAGCAGCTTAGCGCGGCGGGCCCCCGGGGAGCTGTTTTTT
TRBJ1-1	TRBV29-1	few	TRBD1	CSARPGQASEAFF	TGCAGCGCGAGACCGGGACAGGCCTCCGAAGCTTTCTTT
TRBJ2-4	TRBV21-1	.	.	CASSKVGSDIQYF	TGTGCCAGCAGCAAAGTCGGGAGTGACATTCAGTACTTC
TRBJ2-7	TRBV20-1	few	.	CSAGSNEQYF	TGCAGTGCAGGGAGCAACGAGCAGTACTTC
TRBJ2-1	TRBV30	.	.	CAWSDGQEQFF	TGTGCCTGGAGCGACGGACAGGAGCAGTTCTTC
TRBJ2-6	TRBV20-1	.	.	CSASWRTDLLFGGANVLTF	TGCAGTGCTAGTTGGAGGACAGATCTACTCTTTGGGGGGGCCAACGTCCTGACTTTC
TRBJ1-2	TRBV19	few	.	CASSPGPGNYGYTF	TGTGCCAGTAGTCCAGGGCCCGGAAACTATGGCTACACCTTC
TRBJ1-5	TRBV4-1	.	TRBD1	CASSQHEGARDQPQHF	TGCGCCAGCAGCCAACATGAGGGGGCGCGAGATCAGCCCCAGCATTTT
TRBJ1-2	TRBV15	once	TRBD1	CATSREEEQGIGGYTF	TGTGCCACCAGCAGAGAGGAGGAACAGGGGATTGGTGGCTACACCTTC
TRBJ2-1	TRBV30	.	.	CAWSWEVDYNEQFF	TGTGCCTGGAGTTGGGAGGTCGATTACAATGAGCAGTTCTTC
TRBJ1-2	TRBV15	.	TRBD1	CATSVAGGSRYGYTF	TGTGCCACCAGCGTTGCAGGGGGCAGTAGGTATGGCTACACCTTC
TRBJ2-1	TRBV6-5	.	TRBD1	CASSSDRAMVNEQFF	TGTGCCAGCAGTTCGGACAGGGCTATGGTAAATGAGCAGTTCTTC
TRBJ2-2	TRBV18	.	TRBD1	CASSPSGTGGTGELFF	TGTGCCAGCTCACCTTCCGGGACAGGGGGTACCGGGGAGCTGTTTTTT
TRBJ2-1	TRBV5-1	few	TRBD1	CASSLVPGGGGEQFF	TGCGCCAGCAGCTTAGTACCAGGGGGCGGAGGTGAGCAGTTCTTC
TRBJ1-4	TRBV6-5	.	.	CASSGRGATNEKLFF	TGTGCCAGCAGCGGGCGGGGCGCCACTAATGAAAAACTGTTTTTT
TRBJ2-2	TRBV7-8	.	TRBD2	CASSPTGGSGNTGELFF	TGTGCCAGCTCCCCAACGGGGGGTAGCGGGAACACCGGGGAGCTGTTTTTT
TRBJ2-5	TRBV28	.	.	CASNGIQRETQYF	TGTGCCAGCAACGGGATCCAACGGGAGACCCAGTACTTC
TRBJ1-4	TRBV7-9	.	TRBD1	CASSTDRGPEKLFF	TGTGCCAGCAGCACGGACAGGGGACCCGAAAAACTGTTTTTT
TRBJ1-5	TRBV7-8	once	.	CASSSFGEANQPQHF	TGTGCCAGCAGCTCGTTCGGGGAGGCCAATCAGCCCCAGCATTTT